What follows describes a single T cell receptor beta chain. The CDR3 loop spans 16 amino acids. V dropped 4 bases and J dropped 1 base, with 16 bases sitting between them. The source of the sample is a study of cytomegalovirus exposure and HLA in healthy donors. About the study: A prior study identified approximately 120 million unique TCR beta sequences from 190 million or so T cells.

The PCR made use of 60 Vbeta and 13 Jbeta primers. The table came from immunoSEQ multiplex PCR; TCRdb's copy has only in-frame clones and leaves some out. The repertoire table contains over 30,000 clones. The TCR sequence derives from a man between 40 and 49 years old in good health and CMV-seronegative. The genes are TRBV5-3 and TRBJ2-3; TRBD1 is a possible D gene (6 bases). TRBV5-3 belongs to the ORF category, with a function that is uncertain. Sequenced: PBMCs. The CDR3 DNA reads as TGTGCCAGAAGCGACAGGACAGCGGCCGGCACAGATACGCAGTATTTT. This sequence encodes CARSDRTAAGTDTQYF.